The 10 T cell receptor beta chains reported below all come from one sample, sequenced in a study of T cell repertoires in cytomegalovirus infection. TCRdb recomputed calls from the reads with MiXCR, one row per CDR3 protein. The repertoire has 57,000 or so distinct CDR3 sequences, about 30% of them found once; the top ten carry nearly 70%. These TCRs are of unknown antigen specificity. The sample comprised PBMCs, sequenced either directly or after in vitro stimulation (not recorded which). These receptors all come from a human donor in good health (CMV status not recorded). Some clones in this sample may be carry-over from other donors' samples.

CDR3 amino acids: CASSPPTDSRQYF. CDR3 bases: TGTGCCAGCAGCCCGCCCACGGATTCGAGGCAGTATTTT. J is TRBJ2-3 and V is TRBV4-2; D is uncertain. Trimming shortened V by 4 bases and J by 11 bases, and 16 bases separated the two germline ends. Germline V gene data show CDR1 as LGHNA and CDR2 as YNFKEQ. CDR3 length: 13 amino acids.

This chain links TRBV7-2 with TRBJ2-3; 12 bases are a match to TRBD2. CDR3 length: 18 amino acids. The trim removed 1 base at V and 6 bases at J, leaving 11 bases unmatched. Per the germline V gene, CDR1 is SGHTA and CDR2 is FQGNSA. The CDR3 bases are TGTGCCAGCAGCTTAGGAATCGCTAGCGGGGGGGCCGGGGATACGCAGTATTTT. Residues: CASSLGIASGGAGDTQYF.

The chain couples TRBV18 to TRBJ2-1, with D perhaps given as TRBD1 or TRBD2 (5 bases each). V lost 3 bases to trimming and J lost 4 bases, with 10 bases between them. Germline V gives CDR1 KGHSH, CDR2 LQKENI. CDR3 size: 14 residues. The DNA for the CDR3 is TGTGCCAGCTCACCTCCGGGGCGGTACAATGAGCAGTTCTTC. Its protein is CASSPPGRYNEQFF.

The chain carries TRBV7-2 and TRBJ2-4, with 10 bases matching TRBD1. J gave up 2 bases and V 1 base, and 14 bases lay outside the gene matches. CDR1 is SGHTA and CDR2 is FQGNSA in the germline V gene. The CDR3 sequence is 20 residues long. The CDR3 nucleotides are TGTGCCAGCAGCTTAGGGGGGCCCGGGACAGGGGTTCTGACCAAAAACATTCAGTACTTC. It specifies CASSLGGPGTGVLTKNIQYF.

This clonotype was detected many times. The chain couples TRBV7-9 to TRBJ2-3; D gene ambiguous. V lost 7 bases and J lost 1, with 12 bases in between. There are 14 residues in the CDR3. CDR1 is SEHNR, CDR2 FQNEAQ, per germline (reference sequence). CDR3 nucleotide sequence: TGTGCCAGCACCTCATTCCTGGGCACAGATACGCAGTATTTT. It translates to CASTSFLGTDTQYF.

This clonotype has just one count. V is TRBV6-5 and J is TRBJ2-5; TRBD1 agrees at 9 bases. The ends lost 6 bases at V and 5 bases at J; junction bases unmatched: 10. The CDR3 is 15 amino acids. CDR1 is MNHEY and CDR2 is SVGAGI in the germline V gene. As DNA, the CDR3 is TGTGCCAGCAGGGCCCGGGACAGGGTGTCGGAGACCCAGTACTTC. The encoded protein is CASRARDRVSETQYF.

This clonotype came up once. V is TRBV18 and J is TRBJ1-4; D remains ambiguous. CDR1 KGHSH and CDR2 LQKENI come from the germline V gene. V was cut by 3 bases and J by 3 bases, with 11 bases left in between. The CDR3 runs 15 residues. CDR3 bases: TGTGCCAGCTCACCGAATGGGGATCCTAATGAAAAACTGTTTTTT. It is translated as CASSPNGDPNEKLFF.

This chain joins TRBV7-2 and TRBJ2-7; D unresolved. Trimming took off 5 bases at V and 4 bases at J, with 9 bases between the two ends. CDR3 length equals 12 residues. CDR1 and CDR2 from the germline V gene are SGHTA and FQGNSA. The CDR3 DNA is TGTGCCAGCAGCGCCTTAGCTTACGAGCAGTACTTC. This sequence encodes CASSALAYEQYF.

This clonotype showed up many times. The chain links TRBV7-8 to TRBJ2-1; TRBD2 matches at 14 bases. V shed 3 bases, J shed 8 bases, and the junction held 3 bases outside the gene matches. This CDR3 has 15 residues. CDR1 SGHVS and CDR2 FQNEAQ come from the germline V gene. DNA of the CDR3: TGTGCCAGCAGCTTGGGGACTAGCGGGGGTTATGAGCAGTTCTTC. It is translated as CASSLGTSGGYEQFF.

The count of this clonotype is one. V and J are TRBV19 and TRBJ1-5; possibly TRBD1 for D (5 bases). The CDR3 runs to 13 residues. Germline loops: CDR1 LNHDA, CDR2 SQIVND (reference sequence). V was shortened by 5 bases and J by 8 bases, with 13 bases between the two germline ends. The CDR3 sequence: CASSQGPLEPQHF. The CDR3 DNA reads as TGTGCCAGTAGTCAGGGACCCTTGGAGCCCCAGCATTTT.